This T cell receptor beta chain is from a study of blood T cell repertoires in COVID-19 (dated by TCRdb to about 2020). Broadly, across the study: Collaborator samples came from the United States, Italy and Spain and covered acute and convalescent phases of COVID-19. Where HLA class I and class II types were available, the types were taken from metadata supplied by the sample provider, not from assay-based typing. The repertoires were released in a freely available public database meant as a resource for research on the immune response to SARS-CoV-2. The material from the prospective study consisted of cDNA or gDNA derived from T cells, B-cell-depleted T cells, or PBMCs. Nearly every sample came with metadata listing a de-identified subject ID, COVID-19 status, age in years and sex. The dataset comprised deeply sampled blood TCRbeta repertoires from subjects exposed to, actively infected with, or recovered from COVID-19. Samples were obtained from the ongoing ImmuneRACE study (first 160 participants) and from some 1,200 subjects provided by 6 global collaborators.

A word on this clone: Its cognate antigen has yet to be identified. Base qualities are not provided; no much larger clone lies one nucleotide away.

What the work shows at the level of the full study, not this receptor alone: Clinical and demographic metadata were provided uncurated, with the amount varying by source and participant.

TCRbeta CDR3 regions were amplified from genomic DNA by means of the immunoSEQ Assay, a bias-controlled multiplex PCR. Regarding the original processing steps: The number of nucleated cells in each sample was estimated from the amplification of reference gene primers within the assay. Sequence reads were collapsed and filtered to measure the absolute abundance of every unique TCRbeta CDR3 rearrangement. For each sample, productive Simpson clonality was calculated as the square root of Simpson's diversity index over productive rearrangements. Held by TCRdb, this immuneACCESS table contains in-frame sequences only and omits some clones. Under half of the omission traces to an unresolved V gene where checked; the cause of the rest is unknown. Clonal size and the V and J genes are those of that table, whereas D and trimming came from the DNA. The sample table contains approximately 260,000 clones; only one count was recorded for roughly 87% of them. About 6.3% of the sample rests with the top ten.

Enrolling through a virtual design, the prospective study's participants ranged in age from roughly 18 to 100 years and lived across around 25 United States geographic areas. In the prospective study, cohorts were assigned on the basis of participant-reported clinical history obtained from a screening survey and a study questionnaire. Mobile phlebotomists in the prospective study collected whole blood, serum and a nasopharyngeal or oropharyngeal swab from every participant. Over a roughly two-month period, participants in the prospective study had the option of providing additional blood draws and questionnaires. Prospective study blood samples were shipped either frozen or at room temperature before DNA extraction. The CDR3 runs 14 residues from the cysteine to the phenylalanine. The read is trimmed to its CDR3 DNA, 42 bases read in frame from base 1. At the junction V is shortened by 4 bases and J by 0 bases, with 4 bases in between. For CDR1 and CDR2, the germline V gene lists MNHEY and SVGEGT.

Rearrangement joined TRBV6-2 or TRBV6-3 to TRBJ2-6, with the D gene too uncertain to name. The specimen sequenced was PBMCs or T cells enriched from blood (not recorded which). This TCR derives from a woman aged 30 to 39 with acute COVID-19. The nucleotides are TGTGCCAGCAGTTTTAGCTCTGGGGCCAACGTCCTGACTTTC. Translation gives CASSFSSGANVLTF.